The T cell receptor (beta chain) described here comes from a study of shared clonotypes between healthy human individuals. Notes on the study in general: Several donors held about 4.6% of naive CD4 clonotypes in common. Investigators expected sequencing depth to affect clonotype sharing among donors. Compared with clonotypes that all four donors shared, non-shared clonotypes had lower generation probabilities.

As for this clone: Antigen: not known.

This CDR3 spans 15 amino acids. V shed 9 bases, J shed 4 bases, and the junction held 10 bases outside the gene matches. Germline CDR1 reads MDHEN; CDR2 reads SYDVKM. Within Nashville, Tennessee resided all donors, each a Caucasian adult. Clones were sequenced by immunoSEQ multiplex PCR, and TCRdb holds only the in-frame ones, with some missing. The sample lists 1,400,000 or so clones; about 98.5% were seen once. The J gene is TRBJ1-5, the V gene TRBV28, with 9 bases aligning to TRBD1. Sequenced: naive CD4+ T cells sorted from blood. Stated subset: CD45RA+ positively selected. The sequence derives from a man aged 25-45 years in good health. The CDR3 here is CASYSGTGHNQPQHF. In nucleotides, the CDR3 is TGTGCCAGTTATTCCGGGACAGGGCATAATCAGCCCCAGCATTTT.